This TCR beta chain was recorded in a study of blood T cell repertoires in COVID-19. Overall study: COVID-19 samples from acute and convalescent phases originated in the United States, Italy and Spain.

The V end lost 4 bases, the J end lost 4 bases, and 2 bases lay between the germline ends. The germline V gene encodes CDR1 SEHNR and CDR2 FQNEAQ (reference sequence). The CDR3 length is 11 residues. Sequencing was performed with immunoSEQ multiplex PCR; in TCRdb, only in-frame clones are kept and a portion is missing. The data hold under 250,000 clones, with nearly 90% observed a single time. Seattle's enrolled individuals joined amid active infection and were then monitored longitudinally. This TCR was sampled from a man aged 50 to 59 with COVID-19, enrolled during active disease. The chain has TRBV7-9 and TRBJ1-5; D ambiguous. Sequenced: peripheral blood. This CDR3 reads CASSSNQPQHF. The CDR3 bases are TGTGCCAGCAGCTCGAATCAGCCCCAGCATTTT.